What follows describes a single T cell receptor (beta chain). Its antigen is unidentified. The data stem from a study of vaccination and CD4 T cells after COVID-19. Specified treatment: roughly 11-day PBMC culture with coronavirus spike peptide pools or control peptides (ViraFEST assay). The length of the CDR3 is 15 residues. The assay that was used to sequence DNA from cultured CD4+ T cells was the Oncomine TCR Beta short-read assay. MiXCR was run by TCRdb on the PCR reads, yielding one entry per CDR3 protein. The sample carries around 20,000 distinct CDR3 sequences, 44% recorded once. The TCR sequence derives from a human donor who had recovered from COVID-19. Sequenced material: CD4+ T cells from blood, cultured in vitro, taken before SARS-CoV-2 vaccination. The chain is built from TRBV21-1 and TRBJ2-7; TRBD2, as called in the table, went unchecked against the DNA. TRBV21-1 counts as a pseudogene. CDR3: CASSSTSGSSYEQYF. The CDR3 nucleotides are TGTGCCAGCAGCAGCACTAGCGGAAGCTCCTACGAGCAGTACTTC.